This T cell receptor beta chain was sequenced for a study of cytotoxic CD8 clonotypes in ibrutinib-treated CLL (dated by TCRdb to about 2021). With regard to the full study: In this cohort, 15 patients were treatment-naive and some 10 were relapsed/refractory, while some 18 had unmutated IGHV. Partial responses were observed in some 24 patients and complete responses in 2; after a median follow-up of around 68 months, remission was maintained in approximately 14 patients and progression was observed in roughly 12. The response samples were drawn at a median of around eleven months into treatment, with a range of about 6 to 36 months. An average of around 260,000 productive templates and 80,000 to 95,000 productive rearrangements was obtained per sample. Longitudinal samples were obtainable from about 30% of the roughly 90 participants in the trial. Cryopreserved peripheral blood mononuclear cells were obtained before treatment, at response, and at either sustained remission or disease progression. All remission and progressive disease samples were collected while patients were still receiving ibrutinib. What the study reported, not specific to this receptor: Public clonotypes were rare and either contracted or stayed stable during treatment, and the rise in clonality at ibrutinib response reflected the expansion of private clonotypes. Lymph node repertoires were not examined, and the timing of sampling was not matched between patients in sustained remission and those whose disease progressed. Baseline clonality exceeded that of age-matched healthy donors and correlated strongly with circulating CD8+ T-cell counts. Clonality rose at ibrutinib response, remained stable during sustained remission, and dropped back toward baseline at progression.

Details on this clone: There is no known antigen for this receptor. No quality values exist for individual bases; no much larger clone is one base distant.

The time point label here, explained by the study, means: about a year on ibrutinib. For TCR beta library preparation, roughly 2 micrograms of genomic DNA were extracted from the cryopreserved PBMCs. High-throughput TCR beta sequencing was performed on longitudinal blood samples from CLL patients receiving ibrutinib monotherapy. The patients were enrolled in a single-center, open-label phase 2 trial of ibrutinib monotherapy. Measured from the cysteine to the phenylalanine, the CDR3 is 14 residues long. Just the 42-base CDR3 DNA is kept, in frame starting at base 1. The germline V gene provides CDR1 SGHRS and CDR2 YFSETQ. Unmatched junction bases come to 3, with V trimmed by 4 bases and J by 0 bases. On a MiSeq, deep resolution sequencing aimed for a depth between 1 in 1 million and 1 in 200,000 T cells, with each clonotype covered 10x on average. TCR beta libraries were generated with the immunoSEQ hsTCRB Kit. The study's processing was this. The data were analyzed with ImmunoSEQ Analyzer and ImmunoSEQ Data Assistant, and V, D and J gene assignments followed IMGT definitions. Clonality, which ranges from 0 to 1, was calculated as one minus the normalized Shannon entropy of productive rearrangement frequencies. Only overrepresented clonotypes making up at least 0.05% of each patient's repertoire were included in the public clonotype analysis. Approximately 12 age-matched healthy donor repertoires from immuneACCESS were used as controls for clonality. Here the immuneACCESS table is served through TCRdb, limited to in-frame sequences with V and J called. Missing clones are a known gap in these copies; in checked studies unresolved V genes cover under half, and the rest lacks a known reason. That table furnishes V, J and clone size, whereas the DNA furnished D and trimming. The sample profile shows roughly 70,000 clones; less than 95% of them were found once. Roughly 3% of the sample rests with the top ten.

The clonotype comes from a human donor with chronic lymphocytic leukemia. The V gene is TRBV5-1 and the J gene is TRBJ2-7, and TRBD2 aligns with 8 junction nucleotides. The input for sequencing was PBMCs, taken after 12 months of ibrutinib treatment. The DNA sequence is TGCGCCAGCAGCCTTAGCGGGGCCTCCTACGAGCAGTACTTC. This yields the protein CASSLSGASYEQYF.